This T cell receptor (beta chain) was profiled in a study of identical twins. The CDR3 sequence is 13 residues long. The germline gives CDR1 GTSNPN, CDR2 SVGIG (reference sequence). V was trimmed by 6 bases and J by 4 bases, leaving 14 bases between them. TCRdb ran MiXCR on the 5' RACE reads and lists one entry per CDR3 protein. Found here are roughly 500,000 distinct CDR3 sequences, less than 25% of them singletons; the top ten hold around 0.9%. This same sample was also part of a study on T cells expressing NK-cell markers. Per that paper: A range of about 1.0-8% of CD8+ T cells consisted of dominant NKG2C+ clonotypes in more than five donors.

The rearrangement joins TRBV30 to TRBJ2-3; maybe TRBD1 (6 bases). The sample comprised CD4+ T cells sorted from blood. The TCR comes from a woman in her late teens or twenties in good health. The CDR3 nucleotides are TGTGCCTGCCACCGGGACAACGCAGATACGCAGTATTTT. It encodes CACHRDNADTQYF.